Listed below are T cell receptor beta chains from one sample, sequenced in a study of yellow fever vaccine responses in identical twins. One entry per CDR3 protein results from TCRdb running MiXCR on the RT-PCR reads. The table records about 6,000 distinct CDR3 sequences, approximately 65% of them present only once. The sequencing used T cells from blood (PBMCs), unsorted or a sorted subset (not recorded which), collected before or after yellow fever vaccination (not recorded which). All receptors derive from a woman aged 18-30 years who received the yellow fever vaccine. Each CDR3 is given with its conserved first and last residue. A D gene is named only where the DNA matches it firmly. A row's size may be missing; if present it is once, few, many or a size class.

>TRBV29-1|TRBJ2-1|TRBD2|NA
TGCAGCGTTGAACCGGGACTAGCAAAGGATATCGATGAGCAGTTCTTC
CSVEPGLAKDIDEQFF
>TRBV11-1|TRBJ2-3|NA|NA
TGTGCCAGCAGCTTAGCCAACCCTGATACGCAGTATTTT
CASSLANPDTQYF
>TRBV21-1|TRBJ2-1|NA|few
TGTGCCAGCAGCAAAGAAGAGCGCTACAATGAGCAGTTCTTC
CASSKEERYNEQFF
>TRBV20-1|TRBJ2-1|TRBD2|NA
TGCAGTGCTCTCGGGACTAGCGCCGCCAGGGAGCAGTTCTTC
CSALGTSAAREQFF
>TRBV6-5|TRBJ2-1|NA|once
TGTGCCAGCAGTTACGGAGAGAGCTCCTACAATGAGCAGTTCTTC
CASSYGESSYNEQFF
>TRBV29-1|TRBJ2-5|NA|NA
TGCAGCGTTGAATCTGGCTCGGAGACCCAGTACTTC
CSVESGSETQYF
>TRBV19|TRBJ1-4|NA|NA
TGTGCCAGTAGTCCAGGACGGACGGGAAAACTGTTTTTT
CASSPGRTGKLFF
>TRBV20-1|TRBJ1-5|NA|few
TGCAGTGCACCGGGGCCCCACAATCAGCCCCAGCATTTT
CSAPGPHNQPQHF
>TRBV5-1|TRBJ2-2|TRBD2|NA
TGCGCCAGCAGCTTAACTAGCGGGAGGGCTGCGAACACCGGGGAGCTGTTTTTT
CASSLTSGRAANTGELFF
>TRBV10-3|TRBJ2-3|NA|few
TGTGCCATTCTAGCGAGGTCCACAGATACGCAGTATTTT
CAILARSTDTQYF
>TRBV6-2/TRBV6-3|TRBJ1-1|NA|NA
TGTGCCAGCACCCGTCCAGCATGGGGCCAGACTGAAGCTTTCTTT
CASTRPAWGQTEAFF
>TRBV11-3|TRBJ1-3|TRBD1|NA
TGTGCCAGCACCCGATGGACAGGGACTGGAAACACCATATATTTT
CASTRWTGTGNTIYF
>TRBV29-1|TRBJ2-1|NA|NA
TGCAGCGCTCAGGTTGATGAGCAGTTCTTC
CSAQVDEQFF
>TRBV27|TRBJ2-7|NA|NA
TGTGCCAGCGCCCAGGAGAACTCCTACGAGCAGTACTTC
CASAQENSYEQYF
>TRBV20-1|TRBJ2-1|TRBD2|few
TGCAGTGCTAGAGAACTAGCGGGAGGGTCTGAGCAGTTCTTC
CSARELAGGSEQFF
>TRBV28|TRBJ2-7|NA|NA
TGTGCTATCGGGAGCTCCTACGAGCAGTACTTC
CAIGSSYEQYF
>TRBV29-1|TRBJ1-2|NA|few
TGCAGCGTCCCCTCGGGCCGCACTAACTATGGCTACACCTTC
CSVPSGRTNYGYTF
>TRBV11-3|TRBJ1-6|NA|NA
TGTGCCAGCAGCTTCTGGGACGGCACCTATAATTCACTCCTCCACTTT
CASSFWDGTYNSLLHF
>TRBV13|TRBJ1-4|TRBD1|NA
TGTGCCAGCAGCTTAGGCCAGGGGGCAGGAGAAAAACTGTTTTTT
CASSLGQGAGEKLFF
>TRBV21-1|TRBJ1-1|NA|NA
TGTGCCAGCAGCAATCCAGGACCCACTGAAGCTTTCTTT
CASSNPGPTEAFF
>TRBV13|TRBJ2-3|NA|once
TGTGCCAGCAGAGCCGGACAGCTCGCGGATACGCAGTATTTT
CASRAGQLADTQYF
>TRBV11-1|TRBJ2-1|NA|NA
TGTGCCAGCAGCCCCGGACCAATCAATGAGCAGTTCTTC
CASSPGPINEQFF
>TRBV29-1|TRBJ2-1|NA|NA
TGCAGCGTTGTAGTAACCGGGTACAATGAGCAGTTCTTC
CSVVVTGYNEQFF
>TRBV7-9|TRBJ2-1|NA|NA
TGTGCCAGCAGCCGAAGCAATGAGCAGTTCTTC
CASSRSNEQFF
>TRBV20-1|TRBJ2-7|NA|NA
TGCAGTGCTACGGGCAGCCCTTCCTACGAGCAGTACTTC
CSATGSPSYEQYF
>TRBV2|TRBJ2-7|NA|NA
TGTGCCAGCAGTGAGTACGAGCAGTACTTC
CASSEYEQYF
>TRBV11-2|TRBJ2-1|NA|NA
TGTGCCAGCAGCTTGCCGGACAGTAACAATGAGCAGTTCTTC
CASSLPDSNNEQFF
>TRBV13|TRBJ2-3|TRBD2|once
TGTGCCAGCGTGACTAGCGGGGTCAATCGGAATACGCAGTATTTT
CASVTSGVNRNTQYF
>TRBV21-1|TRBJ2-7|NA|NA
TGTGCCAGCAGCAATCCCCCACTAGCGGGGAATTCCTACGAGCAGTACTTC
CASSNPPLAGNSYEQYF
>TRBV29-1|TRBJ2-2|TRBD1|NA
TGCAGCGTTGGGGACAGCGGGGAGCTGTTTTTT
CSVGDSGELFF
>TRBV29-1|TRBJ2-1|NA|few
TGCAGCGTTGCTGACAATGAGCAGTTCTTC
CSVADNEQFF
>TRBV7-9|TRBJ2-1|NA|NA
TGTGCCAGCAGCTTGAGCGACAATGAGCAGTTCTTC
CASSLSDNEQFF
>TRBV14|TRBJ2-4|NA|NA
TGTGCCAGCAGCCGAGGTGGAGGGTTTTTTGAAAACATTCAGTACTTC
CASSRGGGFFENIQYF
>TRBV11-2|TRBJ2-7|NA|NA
TGTGCCAGCAGCTCTTACTACGAGCAGTACTTC
CASSSYYEQYF
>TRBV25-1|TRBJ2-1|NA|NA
TGTGCCAGCAGTGAATCGAATGAGCAGTTCTTC
CASSESNEQFF
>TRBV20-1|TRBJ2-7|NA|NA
TGCAGTGCTAGTCTGGCTTTCTACGAGCAGTACTTC
CSASLAFYEQYF
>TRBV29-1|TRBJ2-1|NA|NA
TGCAGCGTTCCTAGCTGGAGGTCCTACAATGAGCAGTTCTTC
CSVPSWRSYNEQFF
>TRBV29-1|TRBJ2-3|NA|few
TGCAGCGTTGAGGGCTGGGAAAGGGGAGTAACCGATACGCAGTATTTT
CSVEGWERGVTDTQYF
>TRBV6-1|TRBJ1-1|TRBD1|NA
TGTGCCAGCAGGTGGACAGGGGTTGGCACTGAAGCTTTCTTT
CASRWTGVGTEAFF
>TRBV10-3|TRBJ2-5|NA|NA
TGTGCCTCCGGCCGGGGGTCTGGCGAGACCCAGTACTTC
CASGRGSGETQYF
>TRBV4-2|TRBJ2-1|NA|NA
TGTGCCAGCAGCCTTGGGAGTCCAGGCGGCAATGAGCAGTTCTTC
CASSLGSPGGNEQFF
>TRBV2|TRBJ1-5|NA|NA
TGTGCCAGCAGTGAGAGATCCTTGAGCAATCAGCCCCAGCATTTT
CASSERSLSNQPQHF
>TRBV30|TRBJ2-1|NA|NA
TGTGCCTGGAGTGGAATTTACAATGAGCAGTTCTTC
CAWSGIYNEQFF
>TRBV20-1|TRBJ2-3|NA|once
TGCAGTGCTAGATTGGTTGGCGGTCAGGATACGCAGTATTTT
CSARLVGGQDTQYF
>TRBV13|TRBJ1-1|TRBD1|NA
TGTGCCAGCACCTACGGGGGACAGGCGGTGGAAGCTTTCTTT
CASTYGGQAVEAFF
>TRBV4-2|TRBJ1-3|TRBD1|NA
TGTGCCAGCAGCCAAGATGGGACAGCTAGTCCAAACACCATATATTTT
CASSQDGTASPNTIYF
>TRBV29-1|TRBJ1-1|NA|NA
TGCAGCGTTGAAGAAGACAGGAACACTGAAGCCTTCTTT
CSVEEDRNTEAFF
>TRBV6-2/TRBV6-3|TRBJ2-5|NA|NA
TGTGCCAGCAGTTACGAGAAGGGCAACCAAGAGACCCAGTACTTC
CASSYEKGNQETQYF
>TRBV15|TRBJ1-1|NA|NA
TGTGCCACCAGCAGAGAGTGGGACACTGAAGCTTTCTTT
CATSREWDTEAFF
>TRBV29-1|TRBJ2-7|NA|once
TGCAGCGTGGTAGGAGGGGGCGAGCAGTACTTC
CSVVGGGEQYF
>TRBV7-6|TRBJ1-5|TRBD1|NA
TGTGCCAGCAGCCCTCGTCCCGGGACAGGGGAACGTCAGCCCCAGCATTTT
CASSPRPGTGERQPQHF
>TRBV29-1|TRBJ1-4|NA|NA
TGCAGCATCTCGACATCCGACAATGAAAAACTGTTTTTT
CSISTSDNEKLFF
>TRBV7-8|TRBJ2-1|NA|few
TGTGCCAGCAGCTTAGATCTAGGGCGCGAGCAGTTCTTC
CASSLDLGREQFF
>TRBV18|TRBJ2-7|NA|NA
TGTGCCAGCTCACCACTCGCAGACGAGCAGTACTTC
CASSPLADEQYF
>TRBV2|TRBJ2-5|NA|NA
TGTGCCAGCAGTGAAATAGGTACAGGCCAAGAGACCCAGTACTTC
CASSEIGTGQETQYF
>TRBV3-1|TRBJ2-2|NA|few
TGTGCCAGCAGCCGTATCACCGGGGAGCTGTTTTTT
CASSRITGELFF
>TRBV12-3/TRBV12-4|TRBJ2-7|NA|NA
TGTGCCAGCAGTGGATCTGGGGGGCCCTACGAGCAGTACTTC
CASSGSGGPYEQYF
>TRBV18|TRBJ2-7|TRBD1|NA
TGTGCCAGCTCACCACAAACAGGGGACGAGCAGTACTTC
CASSPQTGDEQYF